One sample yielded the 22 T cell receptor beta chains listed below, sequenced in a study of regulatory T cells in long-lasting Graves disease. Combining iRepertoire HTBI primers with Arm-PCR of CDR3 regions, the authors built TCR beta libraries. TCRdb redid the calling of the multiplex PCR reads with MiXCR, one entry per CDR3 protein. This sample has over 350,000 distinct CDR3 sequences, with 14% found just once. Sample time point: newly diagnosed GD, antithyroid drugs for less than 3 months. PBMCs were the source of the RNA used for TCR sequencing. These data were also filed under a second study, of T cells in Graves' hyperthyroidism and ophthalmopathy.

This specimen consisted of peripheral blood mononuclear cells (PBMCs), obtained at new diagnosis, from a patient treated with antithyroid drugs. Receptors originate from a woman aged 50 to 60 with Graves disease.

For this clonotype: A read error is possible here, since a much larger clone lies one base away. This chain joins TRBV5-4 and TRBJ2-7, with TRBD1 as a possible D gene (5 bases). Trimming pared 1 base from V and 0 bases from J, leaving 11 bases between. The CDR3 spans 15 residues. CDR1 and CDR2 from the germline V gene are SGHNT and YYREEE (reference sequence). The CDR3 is CASSLNAGYSYEQYF. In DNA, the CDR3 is TGTGCCAGCAGCTTGAATGCAGGGTACTCCTACGAGCAGTACTTC.

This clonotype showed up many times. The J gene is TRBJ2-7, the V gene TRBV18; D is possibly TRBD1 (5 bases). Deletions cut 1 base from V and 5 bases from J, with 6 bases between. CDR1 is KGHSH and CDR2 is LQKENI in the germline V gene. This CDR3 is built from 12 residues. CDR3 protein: CASSPQGHEQYF. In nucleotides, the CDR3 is TGTGCCAGCTCACCACAGGGGCACGAGCAGTACTTC.

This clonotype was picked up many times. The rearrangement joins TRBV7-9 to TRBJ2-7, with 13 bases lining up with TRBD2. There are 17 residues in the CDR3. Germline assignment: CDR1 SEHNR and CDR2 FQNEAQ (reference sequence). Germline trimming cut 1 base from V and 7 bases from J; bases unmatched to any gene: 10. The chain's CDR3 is CASSLGGLAGVPREQYF. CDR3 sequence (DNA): TGTGCCAGCAGCTTAGGAGGACTAGCGGGAGTTCCTCGGGAGCAGTACTTC.

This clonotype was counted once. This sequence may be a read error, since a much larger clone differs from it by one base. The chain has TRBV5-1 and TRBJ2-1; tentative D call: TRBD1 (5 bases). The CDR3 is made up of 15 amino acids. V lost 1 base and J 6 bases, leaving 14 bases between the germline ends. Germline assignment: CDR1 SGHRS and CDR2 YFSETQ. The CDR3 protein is CASSLSRTSVNEQFF. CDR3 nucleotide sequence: TGCGCCAGCAGCTTGTCTCGGACATCCGTCAATGAGCAGTTCTTC.

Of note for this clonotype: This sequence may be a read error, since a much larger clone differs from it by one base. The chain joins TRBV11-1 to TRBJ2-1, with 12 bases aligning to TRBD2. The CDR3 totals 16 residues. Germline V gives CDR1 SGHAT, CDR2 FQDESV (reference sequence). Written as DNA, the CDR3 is TGTGCCAGCCAGGGGCAGCTAGCGGGAGGGCGCAATGACCAGTTCTTC. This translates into CASQGQLAGGRNDQFF.

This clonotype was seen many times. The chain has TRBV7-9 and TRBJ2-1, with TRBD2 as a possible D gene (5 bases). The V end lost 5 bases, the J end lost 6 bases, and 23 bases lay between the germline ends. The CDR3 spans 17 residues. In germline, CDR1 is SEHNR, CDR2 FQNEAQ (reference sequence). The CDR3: CASSPGSSGIATNEQFF. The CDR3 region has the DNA TGTGCCAGCAGCCCCGGATCCTCGGGGATCGCCACCAATGAGCAGTTCTTC.

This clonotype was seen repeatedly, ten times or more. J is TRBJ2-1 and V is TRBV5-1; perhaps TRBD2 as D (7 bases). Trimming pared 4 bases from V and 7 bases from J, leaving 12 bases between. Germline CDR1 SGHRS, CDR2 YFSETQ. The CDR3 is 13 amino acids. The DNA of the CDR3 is TGCGCCAGCAGCAAGGGGGGGACGAATGAGCAGTTCTTC. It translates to CASSKGGTNEQFF.

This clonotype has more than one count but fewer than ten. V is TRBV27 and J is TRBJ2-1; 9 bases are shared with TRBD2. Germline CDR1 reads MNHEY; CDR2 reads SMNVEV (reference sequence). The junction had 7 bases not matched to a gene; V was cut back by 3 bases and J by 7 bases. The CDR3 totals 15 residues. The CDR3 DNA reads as TGTGCCAGCAGTTTGGCTAGCGGGGCGCTTAATGAGCAGTTCTTC. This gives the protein CASSLASGALNEQFF.

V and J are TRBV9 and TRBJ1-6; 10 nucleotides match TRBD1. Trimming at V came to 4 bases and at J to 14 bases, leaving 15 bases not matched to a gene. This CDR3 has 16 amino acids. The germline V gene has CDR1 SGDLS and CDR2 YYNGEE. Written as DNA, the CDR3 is TGTGCCAGCAGCACGCTACGACAGGGGGCCCTCGGATCCCTCCACTTT. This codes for CASSTLRQGALGSLHF.

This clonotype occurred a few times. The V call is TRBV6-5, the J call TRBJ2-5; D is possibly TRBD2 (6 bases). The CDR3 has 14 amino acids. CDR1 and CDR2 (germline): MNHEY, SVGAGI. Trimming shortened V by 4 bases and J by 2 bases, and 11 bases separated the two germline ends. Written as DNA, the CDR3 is TGTGCCAGCAGTTCGGACTACTTTCAAGAGACCCAGTACTTC. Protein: CASSSDYFQETQYF.

The DNA of the CDR3 is TGTGCCAGCAGTTCCCCCGGACAGGCAAGCTTTCATGAGACCCAGTACTTC. Translation: CASSSPGQASFHETQYF. This sequence joins TRBV28 and TRBJ2-5; 7 bases map to TRBD1. The CDR3 spans 17 residues. V shed 4 bases, J shed 5 bases, and the junction held 16 bases outside the gene matches. Germline lookup yields CDR1 MDHEN and CDR2 SYDVKM.

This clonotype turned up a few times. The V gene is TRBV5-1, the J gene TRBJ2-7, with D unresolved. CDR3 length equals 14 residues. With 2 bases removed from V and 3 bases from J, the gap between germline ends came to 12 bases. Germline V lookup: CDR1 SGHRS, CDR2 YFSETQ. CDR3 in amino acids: CASSFRIGNYEQYF. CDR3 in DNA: TGCGCCAGCAGCTTTAGGATAGGGAACTACGAGCAGTACTTC.

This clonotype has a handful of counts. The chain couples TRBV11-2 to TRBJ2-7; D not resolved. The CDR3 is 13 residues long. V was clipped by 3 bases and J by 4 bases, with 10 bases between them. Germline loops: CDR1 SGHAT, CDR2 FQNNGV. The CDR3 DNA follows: TGTGCCAGCAGCTTGGAGCCTGTTTACGAGCAGTACTTC. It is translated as CASSLEPVYEQYF.

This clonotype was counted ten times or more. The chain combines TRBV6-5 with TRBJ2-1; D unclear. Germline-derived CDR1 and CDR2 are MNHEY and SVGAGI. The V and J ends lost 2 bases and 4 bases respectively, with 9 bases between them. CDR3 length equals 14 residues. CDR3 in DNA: TGTGCCAGCAGTTACCTAGGGTTTTACAATGAGCAGTTCTTC. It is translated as CASSYLGFYNEQFF.

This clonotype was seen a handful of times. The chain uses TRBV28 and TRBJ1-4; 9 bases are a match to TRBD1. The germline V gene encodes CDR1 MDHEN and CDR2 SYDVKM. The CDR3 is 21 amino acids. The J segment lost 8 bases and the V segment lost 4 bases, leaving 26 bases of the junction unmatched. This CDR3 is CASSSDIQQGAIPQSKEKLFF. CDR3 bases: TGTGCCAGCAGTTCCGATATCCAACAGGGGGCAATCCCTCAAAGTAAGGAAAAACTGTTTTTT.

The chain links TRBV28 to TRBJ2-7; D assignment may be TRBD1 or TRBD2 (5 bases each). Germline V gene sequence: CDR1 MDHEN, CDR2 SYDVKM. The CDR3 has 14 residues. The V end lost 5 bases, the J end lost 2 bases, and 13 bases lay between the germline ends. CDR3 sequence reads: CASSDRDATYEQYF. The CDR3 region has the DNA TGTGCCAGCAGTGACCGGGACGCCACCTACGAGCAGTACTTC.

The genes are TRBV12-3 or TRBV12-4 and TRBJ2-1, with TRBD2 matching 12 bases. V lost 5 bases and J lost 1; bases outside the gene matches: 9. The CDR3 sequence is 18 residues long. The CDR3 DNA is TGTGCCAGCAGTCTTAGGACTAGCGGGGACCCATCCTACAATGAGCAGTTCTTC. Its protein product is CASSLRTSGDPSYNEQFF.

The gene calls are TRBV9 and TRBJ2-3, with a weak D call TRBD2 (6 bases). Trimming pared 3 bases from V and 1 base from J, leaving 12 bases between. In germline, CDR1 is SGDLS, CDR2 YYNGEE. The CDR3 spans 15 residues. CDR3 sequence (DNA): TGTGCCAGCAGCGAGTTTGGAGGGGGCACAGATACGCAGTATTTT. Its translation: CASSEFGGGTDTQYF.

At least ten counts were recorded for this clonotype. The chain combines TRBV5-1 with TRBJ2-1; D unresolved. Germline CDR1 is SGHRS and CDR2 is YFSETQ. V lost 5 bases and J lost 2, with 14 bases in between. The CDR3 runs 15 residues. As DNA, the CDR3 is TGCGCCAGCAGTCACCCGGAGCAACCCTACAATGAGCAGTTCTTC. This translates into CASSHPEQPYNEQFF.

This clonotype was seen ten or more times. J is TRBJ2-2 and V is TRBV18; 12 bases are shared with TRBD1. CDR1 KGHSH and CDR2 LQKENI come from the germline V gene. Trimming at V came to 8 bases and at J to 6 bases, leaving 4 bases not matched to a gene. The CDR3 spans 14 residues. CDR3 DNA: TGTGCCAGCGCGGGACAGGGGGCTTCCGGGGAGCTGTTTTTT. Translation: CASAGQGASGELFF.

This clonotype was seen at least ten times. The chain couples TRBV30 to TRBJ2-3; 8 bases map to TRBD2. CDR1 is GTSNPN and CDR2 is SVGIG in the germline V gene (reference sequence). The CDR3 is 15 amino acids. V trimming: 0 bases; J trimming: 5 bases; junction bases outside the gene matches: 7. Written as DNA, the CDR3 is TGTGCCTGGAGTGTGCGCGGGAGGATTGGAGATACGCAGTATTTT. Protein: CAWSVRGRIGDTQYF.

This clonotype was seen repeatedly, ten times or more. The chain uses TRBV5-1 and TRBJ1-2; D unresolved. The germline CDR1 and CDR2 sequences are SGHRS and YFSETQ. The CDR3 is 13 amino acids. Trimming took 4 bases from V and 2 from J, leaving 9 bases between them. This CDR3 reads CASSEDGNYGYTF. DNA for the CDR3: TGCGCCAGCAGCGAAGACGGAAACTATGGCTACACCTTC.